The T cell receptor (beta chain) described here comes from a study of beta chain features in type 1 diabetes. This clone was found many times. Expressed TCRB transcripts were sequenced because the isolated RNA had all been reverse transcribed beforehand. The table came from immunoSEQ multiplex PCR; TCRdb's copy has only in-frame clones and leaves some out. The sample holds almost 350,000 clones; around 7.6% are singletons and the top ten take roughly 0.44%. Source material: central memory CD4+ T cells from blood. This receptor was obtained from a woman younger than 35 in good health.

The DNA of the CDR3 is TGTGCCAGTACCCCTAGCGGGAGTCCTGAGCAGTTCTTC. Its protein product is CASTPSGSPEQFF. This chain links TRBV19 with TRBJ2-1; 10 nucleotides align to TRBD2. CDR3 size: 13 residues. J gave up 9 bases and V 7 bases, and 6 bases lay outside the gene matches. CDR1 and CDR2 (germline): LNHDA, SQIVND (reference sequence).